The 30 T cell receptor beta chains in this list originate from one sample, sequenced in a study of cytomegalovirus exposure and HLA in healthy donors. It was with 60 Vbeta and 13 Jbeta primers that the PCR ran. The method was immunoSEQ multiplex PCR; TCRdb's version includes in-frame clones alone and lacks a portion of them. In the table there are around 110,000 clones, roughly 72% of which are singletons. Sequencing was done on a sample of PBMCs. The receptor source for this set is a man aged 30 to 45 in good health and CMV-seronegative.

The gene calls are TRBV2 and TRBJ1-6; D perhaps matches TRBD1 (6 bases). Germline values: CDR1 SNHLY, CDR2 FYNNEI. This CDR3 has 14 amino acids. Trimming left V 9 bases short and J 6 bases short, with 15 bases between. The CDR3 here is CASRWTDTNSPLHF. The CDR3 coding sequence is TGTGCCAGTAGATGGACAGATACTAATTCACCCCTCCACTTT.

The chain has TRBV5-1 and TRBJ1-1, with TRBD1 matching over 9 bases. The CDR3 is 14 residues long. Losses at the gene ends were 2 bases for V and 2 bases for J; bases not matched to a gene: 1. The germline CDR1 and CDR2 sequences are SGHRS and YFSETQ. The CDR3 DNA sequence: TGCGCCAGCAGCTTACAGGGGGCTAACACTGAAGCTTTCTTT. Protein sequence: CASSLQGANTEAFF. The whole variable domain, filled in from reference TRBV5-1 and TRBJ1-1, reads KAGVTQTPRYLIKTRGQQVTLSCSPISGHRSVSWYQQTPGQGLQFLFEYFSETQRNKGNFPGRFSGRQFSNSRSEMNVSTLELGDSALYLCASSLQGANTEAFFGQGTRLTVV.

This clone was detected only once. The J gene is TRBJ1-6, the V gene TRBV7-2; D perhaps matches TRBD1 (6 bases). The V end lost 6 bases, the J end lost 13 bases, and 16 bases lay between the germline ends. Per germline, CDR1 SGHTA and CDR2 FQGNSA. The CDR3 is 13 amino acids. This CDR3 is CASRKDRGGPLHF. CDR3 nucleotide sequence: TGTGCCAGCAGAAAGGACAGAGGTGGTCCCCTCCACTTT.

This clone was seen a few times. The rearrangement uses TRBV10-3 and TRBJ2-5; 12 bases line up with TRBD2. The CDR3 is 15 residues long. Germline lookup yields CDR1 ENHRY and CDR2 SYGVKD. V lost 3 bases and J lost 6; bases outside the gene matches: 5. The DNA of the CDR3 is TGTGCCATCAGTGAATCGACTAGCGGGGGACAGACCCAGTACTTC. Its protein product is CAISESTSGGQTQYF.

The chain links TRBV10-3 to TRBJ2-1; 8 bases are a match to TRBD1. Germline V gene lookup returns CDR1 ENHRY and CDR2 SYGVKD. This CDR3 has 13 amino acids. V was clipped by 10 bases and J by 8 bases; unmatched bases: 10. CDR3 coding DNA: TGTGCCACCGCAGGGGGCCCTTGGGATGAGCAGTTCTTC. This codes for CATAGGPWDEQFF.

The rearrangement joins TRBV5-3 to TRBJ2-7; 10 positions agree with TRBD1. TRBV5-3 is given ORF status, its function remaining uncertain. Trimming removed 4 bases from V and 6 bases from J; junction bases left unmatched: 13. This CDR3 is 16 amino acids long. The CDR3 sequence is CARSLTGTGARSEQYF. CDR3 sequence (DNA): TGTGCCAGAAGCCTTACCGGGACAGGGGCGAGAAGCGAGCAGTACTTC.

The chain joins TRBV27 to TRBJ2-1; D remains ambiguous. The CDR3 is 14 amino acids. Germline V gene sequence: CDR1 MNHEY, CDR2 SMNVEV (reference sequence). V was cut by 0 bases and J by 8 bases, with 11 bases left in between. CDR3 in amino acids: CASSLSPPGYEQFF. As DNA, the CDR3 is TGTGCCAGCAGTTTATCCCCTCCAGGCTATGAGCAGTTCTTC.

V usage is TRBV9 and J usage is TRBJ1-3, with D possibly matching TRBD1 (6 bases). This CDR3 spans 15 amino acids. Trimming removed 3 bases at V and 1 base at J, with 11 bases between. Per the germline V gene, CDR1 is SGDLS and CDR2 is YYNGEE. As DNA, the CDR3 is TGTGCCAGCAGCGCGAATACAGGGTCTGGAAACACCATATATTTT. The encoded protein is CASSANTGSGNTIYF.

The chain couples TRBV2 to TRBJ1-1, with a weak D call TRBD1 (5 bases). V was clipped by 4 bases and J by 2 bases, with 11 bases between them. The CDR3 consists of 14 residues. Per the germline V gene, CDR1 is SNHLY and CDR2 is FYNNEI. CDR3 DNA: TGTGCCAGCAGTGGCGAAGGGGCTAACACTGAAGCTTTCTTT. Its protein product is CASSGEGANTEAFF.

The V gene is TRBV28, the J gene TRBJ1-5; D gene unclear. CDR1 and CDR2 from the germline V gene are MDHEN and SYDVKM. The CDR3 has 13 residues. Trimming took off 7 bases at V and 0 bases at J, with 7 bases between the two ends. CDR3 region: CASNRGSNQPQHF. The CDR3 nucleotides read TGTGCCAGCAACCGGGGTAGCAATCAGCCCCAGCATTTT.

V usage is TRBV10-1 and J usage is TRBJ2-7, with D maybe TRBD2 (5 bases). V shed 2 bases and J shed 6 bases, with 14 bases lying between them. Germline values: CDR1 WNHNN, CDR2 SYGVQD (reference sequence). The CDR3 is 14 residues long. The DNA of the CDR3 is TGCGCCAGCAGTGAGCTCAGACAAGGGAGCGAGCAGTACTTC. Encoded protein: CASSELRQGSEQYF.

This rearrangement joins TRBV5-1 to TRBJ2-3; tentatively, D is TRBD2 (6 bases). The CDR3 is made up of 17 amino acids. The ends were cut back, 0 bases at V and 2 bases at J, with 16 bases in the middle. Germline V gene data show CDR1 as SGHRS and CDR2 as YFSETQ. As DNA, the CDR3 is TGCGCCAGCAGCTTGGCAGGGACTCTGGGAACCACAGATACGCAGTATTTT. Translated: CASSLAGTLGTTDTQYF.

The V and J genes are TRBV29-1 and TRBJ2-1; 10 nucleotides align to TRBD2. The J segment lost 8 bases and the V segment lost 6 bases, leaving 4 bases of the junction unmatched. The CDR3 is made up of 12 amino acids. CDR1 and CDR2 (germline): SQVTM, ANQGSEA. The CDR3: CSVRTSGDEQFF. DNA for the CDR3: TGCAGCGTAAGGACTAGCGGCGATGAGCAGTTCTTC.

The chain couples TRBV5-6 to TRBJ1-1; D unclear. The CDR3 is 12 amino acids. Looked up from germline, CDR1 is SGHDT and CDR2 is YYEEEE. V was cut by 4 bases and J by 5 bases, with 9 bases left in between. The CDR3 region has the DNA TGTGCCAGCAGCCTAGAGGCAACTGAAGCTTTCTTT. Translation gives CASSLEATEAFF.

This chain joins TRBV25-1 and TRBJ2-2; TRBD2 might be the D (5 bases). V lost 7 bases, J lost 6 bases, and 12 bases lay in between. CDR3 length: 13 residues. CDR1 MGHDK and CDR2 SYGVNS come from the germline V gene. The CDR3: CASTLSEAGELFF. The CDR3 DNA reads TGTGCCAGCACCCTATCGGAGGCCGGGGAGCTGTTTTTT.

V is TRBV7-9 and J is TRBJ2-2; 7 bases fit TRBD1. The CDR3 is 14 amino acids. CDR1 SEHNR and CDR2 FQNEAQ come from the germline V gene (reference sequence). After removal of 6 bases from V and 5 bases from J, the junction contained 6 bases not matched to a gene. For the CDR3, the DNA is TGTGCCAGCAGAGAACAGGGGTCTACCGGGGAGCTGTTTTTT. Its translation: CASREQGSTGELFF.

This chain links TRBV30 with TRBJ1-2; tentatively, D is TRBD1 (5 bases). Trimming removed 0 bases at V and 1 base at J, with 6 bases between. Germline assignment: CDR1 GTSNPN and CDR2 SVGIG (reference sequence). There are 13 residues in the CDR3. The CDR3 bases are TGTGCCTGGAGTGTGGGACTTAACTATGGCTACACCTTC. Its translation is CAWSVGLNYGYTF.

The chain joins TRBV7-8 to TRBJ2-5, with D perhaps TRBD1 (6 bases). The V end lost 8 bases, the J end lost 4 bases, and 14 bases lay between the germline ends. In germline, CDR1 is SGHVS, CDR2 FQNEAQ. CDR3 size: 13 residues. CDR3 bases: TGTGCCAGCGCAGGGGCCCCAGGAGAGACCCAGTACTTC. This translates into CASAGAPGETQYF.

This chain connects TRBV7-6 to TRBJ1-4; D might be TRBD1 (5 bases). This CDR3 is built from 16 residues. V was cut by 5 bases and J by 11 bases, with 24 bases left in between. Germline V CDR1 and CDR2: SGHVS, FNYEAQ. The CDR3 loop is CASSERTGGTTGKLFF. CDR3 in DNA: TGTGCCAGCAGCGAGAGAACAGGTGGTACCACTGGGAAACTGTTTTTT.

The V gene is TRBV5-1, the J gene TRBJ2-1; D gene unclear. This CDR3 comprises 13 residues. Germline V gene lookup returns CDR1 SGHRS and CDR2 YFSETQ. V was cut by 5 bases and J by 0 bases, with 6 bases left in between. Written as DNA, the CDR3 is TGCGCCAGCAGGTCGAGCTCCTACAATGAGCAGTTCTTC. It is translated as CASRSSSYNEQFF.

CDR3 region: CASSSNDALGGQPQHF. CDR3 sequence (DNA): TGTGCCAGCAGCTCGAACGATGCGCTCGGGGGTCAGCCCCAGCATTTT. The chain is built from TRBV7-8 and TRBJ1-5; tentatively, D is TRBD1 (5 bases). With 4 bases removed from V and 6 bases from J, the gap between germline ends came to 19 bases. Germline values: CDR1 SGHVS, CDR2 FQNEAQ. The CDR3 has 16 residues.

This clone was picked up a small number of times. The gene calls are TRBV29-1 and TRBJ1-4; no firm D call. The V and J ends lost 7 bases and 10 bases respectively, with 13 bases between them. The CDR3 is 11 residues long. CDR1 is SQVTM, CDR2 ANQGSEA, per germline. The CDR3 sequence is CSASTTGKLFF. DNA of the CDR3: TGCAGCGCTTCTACCACTGGAAAACTGTTTTTT. Complete variable domain (other parts from reference TRBV29-1 and TRBJ1-4): SAVISQKPSRDICQRGTSLTIQCQVDSQVTMMFWYRQQPGQSLTLIATANQGSEATYESGFVIDKFPISRPNLTFSTLTVSNMSPEDSSIYLCSASTTGKLFFGSGTQLSVL.

V is TRBV28 and J is TRBJ1-6; D possibly corresponds to TRBD1 (6 bases). This CDR3 is built from 15 residues. The ends were cut back, 6 bases at V and 7 bases at J, with 16 bases in the middle. CDR1 and CDR2 (germline): MDHEN, SYDVKM. CDR3 residues: CASSQGPGANSPLHF. The CDR3 DNA is TGTGCCAGCAGCCAGGGGCCCGGGGCAAATTCACCCCTCCACTTT.

The gene calls are TRBV7-2 and TRBJ2-1; 10 nucleotides align to TRBD2. V was clipped by 4 bases and J by 0 bases; unmatched bases: 9. The CDR3 is made up of 18 amino acids. In germline, CDR1 is SGHTA, CDR2 FQGNSA. This chain's CDR3 is CASSYSSGGTYSYNEQFF. CDR3 nucleotide sequence: TGTGCCAGCAGCTACTCTAGCGGGGGTACTTACTCCTACAATGAGCAGTTCTTC.

This rearrangement joins TRBV5-5 to TRBJ2-7, with TRBD1 matching 11 bases. Germline V gives CDR1 SGHKS, CDR2 YYEKEE (reference sequence). CDR3 size: 16 residues. Unmatched junction bases numbered 5, after V lost 0 bases and J lost 3 bases. The CDR3 here is CASSLDTGTGGYEQYF. In nucleotides, the CDR3 is TGTGCCAGCAGCTTGGATACCGGGACAGGGGGCTACGAGCAGTACTTC.

The table lists this clone with a count of one. The V gene is TRBV7-3, the J gene TRBJ2-5; a weak D match, TRBD2 (7 bases). The CDR3 has 13 amino acids. Germline CDR1 reads SGHTA; CDR2 reads FQGTGA. Trimming cost V 6 bases and J 5 bases, with 13 bases left between them. The CDR3, as DNA: TGTGCCAGCAGACTTTGCGGGGGCGAGACCCAGTACTTC. It translates to CASRLCGGETQYF.

The chain employs TRBV7-6 and TRBJ2-5; unclear D gene. The last part of the DNA fits TRBJ2-7 better; the J call may be wrong. Looked up from germline, CDR1 is SGHVS and CDR2 is FNYEAQ. The CDR3 runs to 13 residues. CDR3 region: CASSLKRNYEQYF. CDR3 bases: TGTGCCAGCAGCTTAAAACGAAACTACGAGCAGTACTTC.

This clone was detected a few times. The chain uses TRBV11-2 and TRBJ1-3; D remains ambiguous. The CDR3 runs to 16 residues. Germline V gives CDR1 SGHAT, CDR2 FQNNGV. The V gene lost 1 base and the J gene lost 2 bases, with 12 bases spanning the gap. CDR3 nucleotide sequence: TGTGCCAGCAGCTTAGGCCTAGGAGGGACTGGAAACACCATATATTTT. It yields the protein CASSLGLGGTGNTIYF.

V usage is TRBV6-6 and J usage is TRBJ1-2; D may be TRBD1 (6 bases). The V gene's germline CDR1 is MNHNY and CDR2 SVGAGI (reference sequence). This CDR3 is 15 amino acids long. V gave up 2 bases and J gave up 2 bases, with 12 bases separating them. The CDR3 sequence: CASSYETGTNYGYTF. CDR3 bases: TGTGCCAGCAGTTACGAGACAGGAACCAACTATGGCTACACCTTC.

This chain connects TRBV5-4 to TRBJ2-2, with D maybe TRBD1 (6 bases). Germline values: CDR1 SGHNT, CDR2 YYREEE (reference sequence). This CDR3 is 15 amino acids long. Trimming cost V 0 bases and J 1 base, with 7 bases left between them. CDR3 coding DNA: TGTGCCAGCAGCTTGGCCAGGGGGAACACCGGGGAGCTGTTTTTT. Its protein product is CASSLARGNTGELFF.